These 27 T cell receptor beta chains were sequenced from one sample in a study of shared clonotypes between healthy human individuals. Generated by immunoSEQ multiplex PCR, the TCRdb table keeps only in-frame clones and is missing some. This sample has roughly 2.1 million clones, with approximately 94% found just once. The naive CD8 fraction comprised CD45RO-negative cells positively selected for CCR7 and excluded terminally differentiated effector memory CD45RA+ cells. The sample consisted of naive CD8+ T cells from PBMCs. The receptors come from a man aged 18 to 30 in good health. Some clones in this sample may be carry-over from other donors' samples.

CDR3 coding DNA: TGTGCCAGCACCCGTGGTCGGACCTTGAACACTGAAGCTTTCTTT. It specifies CASTRGRTLNTEAFF. The chain joins TRBV9 to TRBJ1-1; D gene ambiguous. Germline V gene lookup returns CDR1 SGDLS and CDR2 YYNGEE. Deletions cut 6 bases from V and 0 bases from J, with 15 bases between. This CDR3 is built from 15 residues.

The chain carries TRBV6-5 and TRBJ2-2, with no clear D. This CDR3 has 14 amino acids. V lost 2 bases to trimming and J lost 6 bases, with 10 bases between them. Germline CDR1 MNHEY, CDR2 SVGAGI. The CDR3 is CASSYGGTAGELFF. The CDR3 nucleotides read TGTGCCAGCAGTTACGGCGGCACCGCCGGGGAGCTGTTTTTT.

The chain combines TRBV19 with TRBJ1-1, with D unresolved. The germline V gene encodes CDR1 LNHDA and CDR2 SQIVND (reference sequence). The V end lost 5 bases, the J end lost 1 base, and 14 bases lay between the germline ends. The CDR3 has 15 amino acids. CDR3 loop: CASSVRIGRNTEAFF. The DNA of the CDR3 is TGTGCCAGTAGTGTTAGGATTGGGAGGAACACTGAAGCTTTCTTT.

The chain links TRBV5-1 to TRBJ2-7, with 11 bases matching TRBD1. This CDR3 has 16 amino acids. Germline assignment: CDR1 SGHRS and CDR2 YFSETQ. The V and J ends lost 4 bases and 5 bases, in that order; junction bases with no gene match: 11. The CDR3 nucleotides read TGCGCCAGCAGCCTCTACCTCCGGGACAGGGGGGACGAGCAGTACTTC. Protein product: CASSLYLRDRGDEQYF. Filled out from reference TRBV5-1 and TRBJ2-7, the complete variable domain reads KAGVTQTPRYLIKTRGQQVTLSCSPISGHRSVSWYQQTPGQGLQFLFEYFSETQRNKGNFPGRFSGRQFSNSRSEMNVSTLELGDSALYLCASSLYLRDRGDEQYFGPGTRLTVT.

In the case of this clone: Other DNA sequences of this sample code for an identical CDR3. J is TRBJ2-7 and V is TRBV28, with D perhaps assigned TRBD1 or TRBD2 (6 bases each). CDR1 and CDR2 (germline): MDHEN, SYDVKM. Trimming removed 2 bases from V and 4 bases from J, with 9 bases in between. The CDR3 length is 13 residues. In DNA, the CDR3 is TGTGCCAGCAGTTTAGGAGGGACATACGAGCAGTACTTC. This codes for CASSLGGTYEQYF.

This clone showed up just once. This same CDR3 is encoded by further DNA sequences in the sample. CDR3 coding DNA: TGTGCCAGCAGCTCTAGCGGGAGCTCCTACGAGCAGTACTTC. Translation: CASSSSGSSYEQYF. This rearrangement joins TRBV9 to TRBJ2-7, with 10 bases lining up with TRBD2. Germline loops: CDR1 SGDLS, CDR2 YYNGEE. This CDR3 has 14 amino acids. V lost 4 bases to trimming and J lost 0 bases; unmatched junction nucleotides: 1. Drawing the rest from reference TRBV9 and TRBJ2-7, the complete variable domain is DSGVTQTPKHLITATGQRVTLRCSPRSGDLSVYWYQQSLDQGLQFLIQYYNGEERAKGNILERFSAQQFPDLHSELNLSSLELGDSALYFCASSSSGSSYEQYFGPGTRLTVT.

The CDR3 coding sequence is TGCGCCAGCAGCCAAAACCCGGGACTAGCGGAGATCTACGAGCAGTACTTC. Residues: CASSQNPGLAEIYEQYF. The gene calls are TRBV4-3 and TRBJ2-7; 11 nucleotides agree with TRBD2. From germline, CDR1 is LGHNA and CDR2 YSLEER. After removal of 2 bases from V and 3 bases from J, the junction contained 9 bases not matched to a gene. The CDR3 sequence is 17 residues long.

This rearrangement joins TRBV5-1 to TRBJ2-7; D is unclear. Germline CDR1 and CDR2: SGHRS and YFSETQ. V was shortened by 4 bases and J by 3 bases, with 8 bases between the two germline ends. The CDR3 is made up of 12 amino acids. The DNA of the CDR3 is TGCGCCAGCAGCCACAACAGCTACGAGCAGTACTTC. It encodes CASSHNSYEQYF.

Comment on this clone: This sample also contains other DNA sequences that code for the same CDR3. The V call is TRBV27, the J call TRBJ2-7, with D hard to call. Looked up from germline, CDR1 is MNHEY and CDR2 is SMNVEV (reference sequence). Trimming took off 5 bases at V and 2 bases at J, with 10 bases between the two ends. The CDR3 consists of 13 residues. The CDR3 coding sequence is TGTGCCAGCAGTCTGGGCCCTCCCTACGAGCAGTACTTC. Its protein product is CASSLGPPYEQYF.

V gene TRBV7-9 combines with J gene TRBJ1-1; D is ambiguous. Trimming shortened V by 7 bases and J by 0 bases, and 15 bases separated the two germline ends. This CDR3 has 15 amino acids. Germline assignment: CDR1 SEHNR and CDR2 FQNEAQ (reference sequence). In DNA, the CDR3 is TGTGCCAGCACCGTGGGAGAGGGATTGAACACTGAAGCTTTCTTT. Its translation is CASTVGEGLNTEAFF. The full variable domain, in which reference TRBV7-9 and TRBJ1-1 provide the parts outside the CDR3, is DTGVSQNPRHKITKRGQNVTFRCDPISEHNRLYWYRQTLGQGPEFLTYFQNEAQLEKSRLLSDRFSAERPKGSFSTLEIQRTEQGDSAMYLCASTVGEGLNTEAFFGQGTRLTVV.

This chain uses TRBV21-1 with TRBJ1-1. TRBV21-1 corresponds to a pseudogene. The CDR3 contains 16 residues. The CDR3 sequence is CASSAAGGSMNTEAFF. The CDR3 nucleotides read TGTGCCAGCAGCGCCGCCGGCGGGAGTATGAACACTGAAGCTTTCTTT.

The chain combines TRBV9 with TRBJ2-3; D is possibly TRBD2 (6 bases). This CDR3 contains 16 residues. CDR1 and CDR2 (germline): SGDLS, YYNGEE. V lost 0 bases and J 1 base, leaving 12 bases between the germline ends. The CDR3 nucleotides are TGTGCCAGCAGCGTAGCGGCTAGCGCCCGCACAGATACGCAGTATTTT. Protein product: CASSVAASARTDTQYF.

The V call is TRBV7-9, the J call TRBJ1-2; 8 bases match TRBD1. The germline V gene encodes CDR1 SEHNR and CDR2 FQNEAQ (reference sequence). V shed 8 bases and J 1 base; nucleotides not matched to a gene: 15. The CDR3 loop spans 17 amino acids. The CDR3 protein is CASGTPRDRSFNYGYTF. For the CDR3, the DNA is TGTGCCAGCGGAACACCCCGGGACAGGAGTTTTAACTATGGCTACACCTTC. Variable domain in full (rest from reference TRBV7-9 and TRBJ1-2): DTGVSQNPRHKITKRGQNVTFRCDPISEHNRLYWYRQTLGQGPEFLTYFQNEAQLEKSRLLSDRFSAERPKGSFSTLEIQRTEQGDSAMYLCASGTPRDRSFNYGYTFGSGTRLTVV.

The J gene is TRBJ2-1, the V gene TRBV9; 12 bases agree with TRBD2. The CDR3 is 15 residues long. The germline V gene encodes CDR1 SGDLS and CDR2 YYNGEE. With V trimmed by 2 bases and J by 7 bases, 4 bases remained unmatched. The DNA for the CDR3 is TGTGCCAGCAGCGTGCTAGCGGGAGGGTGGAATGAGCAGTTCTTC. This gives the protein CASSVLAGGWNEQFF. The full variable domain, with the rest looked up from reference TRBV9 and TRBJ2-1, is DSGVTQTPKHLITATGQRVTLRCSPRSGDLSVYWYQQSLDQGLQFLIQYYNGEERAKGNILERFSAQQFPDLHSELNLSSLELGDSALYFCASSVLAGGWNEQFFGPGTRLTVL.

The rearrangement links TRBV11-2 to TRBJ1-5; TRBD1 might be the D (6 bases). Between the trimmed V and J ends, which lost 1 base and 5 bases, there was a span of 15 bases. The length of the CDR3 is 16 residues. Germline CDR1 SGHAT, CDR2 FQNNGV. CDR3 coding DNA: TGTGCCAGCAGCTTAGGAACCACAGGGAGGTATCAGCCCCAGCATTTT. Translating gives CASSLGTTGRYQPQHF.

The chain uses TRBV28 and TRBJ2-3; TRBD2 agrees at 7 bases. This CDR3 region has 15 residues. From germline, CDR1 is MDHEN and CDR2 SYDVKM. Losses at the gene ends were 3 bases for V and 5 bases for J; bases not matched to a gene: 8. The CDR3 reads CASSFLAGAEDTQYF. The CDR3, as DNA: TGTGCCAGCAGTTTTCTGGCGGGAGCTGAAGATACGCAGTATTTT.

The V and J genes are TRBV28 and TRBJ2-7; 12 nucleotides align to TRBD1. The CDR3 has 17 residues. The germline CDR1 and CDR2 sequences are MDHEN and SYDVKM. The junction had 12 bases not matched to a gene; V was cut back by 6 bases and J by 3 bases. The CDR3 reads CASSYTPGQGAGYEQYF. CDR3 DNA: TGTGCCAGCAGCTACACGCCGGGACAGGGGGCTGGCTACGAGCAGTACTTC.

V and J are TRBV28 and TRBJ2-7, with a tentative D call TRBD2 (5 bases). In germline, CDR1 is MDHEN, CDR2 SYDVKM. The CDR3 spans 17 residues. Trimming took off 3 bases at V and 0 bases at J, with 18 bases between the two ends. This CDR3 is CASSFSVGRPSSYEQYF. The CDR3, as DNA: TGTGCCAGCAGTTTTTCAGTTGGGAGACCGAGCTCCTACGAGCAGTACTTC.

This chain links TRBV19 with TRBJ1-1; maybe TRBD1 (6 bases). V was clipped by 3 bases and J by 3 bases, with 14 bases between them. The CDR3 runs to 15 residues. Germline V gene sequence: CDR1 LNHDA, CDR2 SQIVND (reference sequence). DNA of the CDR3: TGTGCCAGTAGTATCCTACCACAGGGAGACACTGAAGCTTTCTTT. It specifies CASSILPQGDTEAFF.

V usage is TRBV11-2 and J usage is TRBJ2-3; no firm D call. V lost 5 bases and J lost 7, with 4 bases in between. This CDR3 contains 10 residues. Germline values: CDR1 SGHAT, CDR2 FQNNGV. CDR3 nucleotides: TGTGCCAGCAGCCAGAATACGCAGTATTTT. Protein: CASSQNTQYF.

This chain joins TRBV11-2 and TRBJ2-7; 8 nucleotides line up with TRBD2. The ends lost 5 bases at V and 2 bases at J; junction bases unmatched: 5. Germline V gene lookup returns CDR1 SGHAT and CDR2 FQNNGV. The CDR3 has 14 amino acids. CDR3 in amino acids: CASSRGGSTYEQYF. The CDR3 DNA sequence: TGTGCCAGCAGCCGCGGGGGGTCCACCTACGAGCAGTACTTC. The complete variable domain, with remaining parts taken from reference TRBV11-2 and TRBJ2-7, reads EAGVAQSPRYKIIEKRQSVAFWCNPISGHATLYWYQQILGQGPKLLIQFQNNGVVDDSQLPKDRFSAERLKGVDSTLKIQPAKLEDSAVYLCASSRGGSTYEQYFGPGTRLTVT.

The rearrangement links TRBV19 to TRBJ1-1; tentatively, D is TRBD1 (5 bases). With 9 bases removed from V and 2 bases from J, the gap between germline ends came to 22 bases. Germline V gene lookup returns CDR1 LNHDA and CDR2 SQIVND (reference sequence). This CDR3 contains 16 residues. The CDR3 nucleotides are TGTGCCAGCTGGCCCACCGTTGAGGGGCCAAACACTGAAGCTTTCTTT. The encoded protein is CASWPTVEGPNTEAFF.

The chain uses TRBV27 and TRBJ1-5; 7 bases are shared with TRBD1. J lost 11 bases, V lost 6 bases, and 10 bases had no gene match. Germline-derived CDR1 and CDR2 are MNHEY and SMNVEV (reference sequence). The CDR3 spans 13 residues. The CDR3, as DNA: TGTGCCAGCAGCACCACAGGGGAGCGGGCCCAGCATTTT. Its translation: CASSTTGERAQHF.

The chain employs TRBV6-4 and TRBJ2-7, with 8 bases aligning to TRBD2. The CDR3 runs to 18 residues. J lost 2 bases, V lost 4 bases, and 16 bases had no gene match. Germline values: CDR1 MRHNA, CDR2 SNTAGT. This CDR3 is CASSVLSGREPVPYEQYF. Written as DNA, the CDR3 is TGTGCCAGCAGTGTCCTCAGCGGGAGAGAACCAGTGCCCTACGAGCAGTACTTC.

The V call is TRBV9, the J call TRBJ1-4; no clear D gene. Between the trimmed V and J ends, which lost 4 bases and 8 bases, there was a span of 15 bases. The length of the CDR3 is 14 residues. Germline CDR1 reads SGDLS; CDR2 reads YYNGEE. CDR3 protein: CASSLTGKGEKLFF. The CDR3 nucleotides read TGTGCCAGCAGCCTTACTGGGAAAGGGGAAAAACTGTTTTTT.

The rearrangement joins TRBV27 to TRBJ2-1; 9 bases match TRBD2. This CDR3 comprises 19 residues. The V and J ends lost 7 bases and 4 bases, in that order; junction bases with no gene match: 20. Germline lookup yields CDR1 MNHEY and CDR2 SMNVEV (reference sequence). CDR3 in amino acids: CASTTTSGSYPSIYNEQFF. CDR3 DNA: TGTGCCAGCACCACGACTAGCGGCTCATACCCCTCCATTTACAATGAGCAGTTCTTC.

V gene TRBV5-1 combines with J gene TRBJ2-2; 7 bases agree with TRBD2. CDR3 size: 15 residues. Germline V CDR1 and CDR2: SGHRS, YFSETQ. The V gene end was trimmed by 4 bases and the J gene end by 4 bases; junction bases not matched to a gene: 7. CDR3 sequence (DNA): TGCGCCAGCAGCCCGCAGGCGGGAGCCACCGGGGAGCTGTTTTTT. Translated, it gives CASSPQAGATGELFF.